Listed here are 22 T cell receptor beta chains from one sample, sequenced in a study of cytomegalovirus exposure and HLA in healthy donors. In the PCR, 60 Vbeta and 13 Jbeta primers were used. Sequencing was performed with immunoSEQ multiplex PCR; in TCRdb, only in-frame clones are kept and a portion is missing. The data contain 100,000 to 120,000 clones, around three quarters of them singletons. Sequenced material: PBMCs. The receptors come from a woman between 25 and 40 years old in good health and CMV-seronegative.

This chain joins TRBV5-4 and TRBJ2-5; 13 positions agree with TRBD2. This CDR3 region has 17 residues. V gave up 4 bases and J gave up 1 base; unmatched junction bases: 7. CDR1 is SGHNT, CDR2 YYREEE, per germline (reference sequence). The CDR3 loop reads CASSRSWTSGSQETQYF. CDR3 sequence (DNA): TGTGCCAGCAGCCGCTCCTGGACTAGCGGGAGCCAAGAGACCCAGTACTTC.

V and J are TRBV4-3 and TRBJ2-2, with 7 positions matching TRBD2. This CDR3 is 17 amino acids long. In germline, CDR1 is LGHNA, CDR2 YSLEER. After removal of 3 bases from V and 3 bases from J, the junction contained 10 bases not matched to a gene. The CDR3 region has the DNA TGCGCCAGCAGCCAGCCCATGGGGGGGGTGTACACCGGGGAGCTGTTTTTT. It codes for CASSQPMGGVYTGELFF.

This CDR3 is CASRRPGLAGQETQYF. DNA of the CDR3: TGTGCCAGCAGACGACCGGGACTAGCGGGACAAGAGACCCAGTACTTC. This chain connects TRBV6-6 to TRBJ2-5, with 13 positions matching TRBD2. CDR3 length: 16 amino acids. With V trimmed by 6 bases and J by 2 bases, 6 bases remained unmatched. Germline CDR1 is MNHNY and CDR2 is SVGAGI (reference sequence).

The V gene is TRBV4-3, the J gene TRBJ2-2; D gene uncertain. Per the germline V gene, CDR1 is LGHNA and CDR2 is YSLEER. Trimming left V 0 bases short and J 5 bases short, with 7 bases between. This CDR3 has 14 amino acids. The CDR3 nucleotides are TGCGCCAGCAGCCAAGAGCGGCGGACCGGGGAGCTGTTTTTT. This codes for CASSQERRTGELFF.

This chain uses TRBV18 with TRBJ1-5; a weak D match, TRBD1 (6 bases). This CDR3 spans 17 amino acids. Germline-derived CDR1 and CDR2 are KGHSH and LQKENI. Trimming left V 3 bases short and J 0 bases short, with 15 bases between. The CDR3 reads CASSPTGPGNSNQPQHF. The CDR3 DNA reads TGTGCCAGCTCACCCACAGGGCCTGGCAATAGCAATCAGCCCCAGCATTTT.

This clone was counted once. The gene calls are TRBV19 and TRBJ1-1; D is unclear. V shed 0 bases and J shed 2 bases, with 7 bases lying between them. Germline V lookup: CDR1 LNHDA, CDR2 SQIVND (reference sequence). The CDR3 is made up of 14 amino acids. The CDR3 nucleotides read TGTGCCAGTAGTATAGATTCGGGAAACACTGAAGCTTTCTTT. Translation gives CASSIDSGNTEAFF.

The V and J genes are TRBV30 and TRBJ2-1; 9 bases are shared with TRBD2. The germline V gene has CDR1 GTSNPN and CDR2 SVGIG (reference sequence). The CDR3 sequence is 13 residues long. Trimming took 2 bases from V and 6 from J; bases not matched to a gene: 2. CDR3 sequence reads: CAWSPREGNEQFF. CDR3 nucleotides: TGTGCCTGGAGTCCGCGGGAGGGCAATGAGCAGTTCTTC.

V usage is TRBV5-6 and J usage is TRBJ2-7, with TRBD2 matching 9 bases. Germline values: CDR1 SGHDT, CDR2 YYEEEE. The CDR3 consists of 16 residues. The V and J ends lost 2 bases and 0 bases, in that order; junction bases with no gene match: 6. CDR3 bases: TGTGCCAGCAGCTTAATCCGAGCGGGAGGCTCCTACGAGCAGTACTTC. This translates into CASSLIRAGGSYEQYF.

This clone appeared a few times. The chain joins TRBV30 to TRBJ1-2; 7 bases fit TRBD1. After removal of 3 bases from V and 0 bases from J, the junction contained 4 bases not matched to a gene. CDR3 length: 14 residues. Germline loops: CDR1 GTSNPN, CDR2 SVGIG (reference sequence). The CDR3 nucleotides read TGTGCCTGGAGGGGGGACAGCGCTAACTATGGCTACACCTTC. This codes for CAWRGDSANYGYTF.

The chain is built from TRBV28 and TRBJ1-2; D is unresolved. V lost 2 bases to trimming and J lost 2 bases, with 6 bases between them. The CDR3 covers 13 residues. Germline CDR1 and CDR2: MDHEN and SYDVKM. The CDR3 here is CASSLDGNYGYTF. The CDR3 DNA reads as TGTGCCAGCAGTTTAGACGGGAACTATGGCTACACCTTC.

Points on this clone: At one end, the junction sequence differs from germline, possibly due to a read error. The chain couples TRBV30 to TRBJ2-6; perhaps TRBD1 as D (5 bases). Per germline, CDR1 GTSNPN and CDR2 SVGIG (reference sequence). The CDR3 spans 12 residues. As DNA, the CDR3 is TGTGCCTGGAGTTCTGGGGCCAACGCCCTGACTTTC. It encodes CAWSSGANALTF.

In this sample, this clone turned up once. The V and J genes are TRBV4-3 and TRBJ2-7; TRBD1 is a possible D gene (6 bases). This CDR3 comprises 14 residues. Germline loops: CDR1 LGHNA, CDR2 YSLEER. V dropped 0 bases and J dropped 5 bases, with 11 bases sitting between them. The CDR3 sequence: CASSQDTGSDEQYF. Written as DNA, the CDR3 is TGCGCCAGCAGCCAAGATACAGGGAGCGACGAGCAGTACTTC.

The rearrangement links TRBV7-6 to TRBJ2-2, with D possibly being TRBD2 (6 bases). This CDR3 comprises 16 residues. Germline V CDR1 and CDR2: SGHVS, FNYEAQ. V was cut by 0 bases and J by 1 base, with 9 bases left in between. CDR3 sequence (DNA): TGTGCCAGCAGCTTAGCGCGTAGCGGGAACACCGGGGAGCTGTTTTTT. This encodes CASSLARSGNTGELFF.

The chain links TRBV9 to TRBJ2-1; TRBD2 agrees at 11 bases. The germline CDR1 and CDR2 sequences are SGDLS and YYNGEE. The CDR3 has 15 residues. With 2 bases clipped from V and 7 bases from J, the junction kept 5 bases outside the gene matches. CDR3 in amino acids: CASSVGLAGFNEQFF. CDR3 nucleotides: TGTGCCAGCAGCGTTGGACTAGCGGGCTTTAATGAGCAGTTCTTC.

The CDR3 DNA reads TGTGCCAGCAGCTTAGTAGCCGGATTCTACGAGCAGTACTTC. It encodes CASSLVAGFYEQYF. V usage is TRBV7-8 and J usage is TRBJ2-7; no clear D gene. Germline-derived CDR1 and CDR2 are SGHVS and FQNEAQ. Trimming cost V 1 base and J 3 bases, with 10 bases left between them. There are 14 residues in the CDR3.

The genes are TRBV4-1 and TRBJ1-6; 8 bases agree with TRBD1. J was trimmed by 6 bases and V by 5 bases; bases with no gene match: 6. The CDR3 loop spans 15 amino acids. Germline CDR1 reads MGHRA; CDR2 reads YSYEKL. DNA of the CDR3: TGCGCCAGCAGCGAAGGGACAGGAGGTAATTCACCCCTCCACTTT. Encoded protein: CASSEGTGGNSPLHF.

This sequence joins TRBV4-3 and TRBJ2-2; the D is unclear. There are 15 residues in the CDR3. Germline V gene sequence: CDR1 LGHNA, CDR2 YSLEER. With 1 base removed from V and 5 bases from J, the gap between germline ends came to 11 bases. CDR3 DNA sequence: TGCGCCAGCAGCCAAGCTGAAAGCAGGACCGGGGAGCTGTTTTTT. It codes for CASSQAESRTGELFF.

Written as DNA, the CDR3 is TGTGCCAGCAGCTTAGCCGGGACAGGGGGCGTCGAGCAGTACTTC. It yields the protein CASSLAGTGGVEQYF. V usage is TRBV11-2 and J usage is TRBJ2-7; TRBD1 matches at 12 bases. CDR1 is SGHAT, CDR2 FQNNGV, per germline. The CDR3 is made up of 15 amino acids. Losses at the gene ends were 1 base for V and 6 bases for J; bases not matched to a gene: 4.

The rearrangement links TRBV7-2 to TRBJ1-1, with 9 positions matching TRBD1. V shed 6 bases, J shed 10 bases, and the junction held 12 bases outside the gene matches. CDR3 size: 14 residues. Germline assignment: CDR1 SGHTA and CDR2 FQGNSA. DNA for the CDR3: TGTGCCAGCAGTTGGGATAACAGGGGGCGGGGAGCTTTCTTT. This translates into CASSWDNRGRGAFF.

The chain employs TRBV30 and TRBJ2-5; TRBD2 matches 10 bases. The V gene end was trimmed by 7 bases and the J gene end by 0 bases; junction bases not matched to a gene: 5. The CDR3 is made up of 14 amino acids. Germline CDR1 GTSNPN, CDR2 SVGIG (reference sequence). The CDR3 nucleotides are TGTGCCTTGTCAGCGGGAGGGTACCAAGAGACCCAGTACTTC. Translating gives CALSAGGYQETQYF. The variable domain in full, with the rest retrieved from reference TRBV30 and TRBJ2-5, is SQTIHQWPATLVQPVGSPLSLECTVEGTSNPNLYWYRQAAGRGLQLLFYSVGIGQISSEVPQNLSASRPQDRQFILSSKKLLLSDSGFYLCALSAGGYQETQYFGPGTRLLVL.

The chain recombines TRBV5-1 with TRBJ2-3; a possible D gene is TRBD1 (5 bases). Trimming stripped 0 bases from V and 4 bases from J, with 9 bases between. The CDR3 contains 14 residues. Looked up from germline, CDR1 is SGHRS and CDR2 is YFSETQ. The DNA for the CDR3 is TGCGCCAGCAGCTTGGCCTGGGGCGCAGATACGCAGTATTTT. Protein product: CASSLAWGADTQYF.

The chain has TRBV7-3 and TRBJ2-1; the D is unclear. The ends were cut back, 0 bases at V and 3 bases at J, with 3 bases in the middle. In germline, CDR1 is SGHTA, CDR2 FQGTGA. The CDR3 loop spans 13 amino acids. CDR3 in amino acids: CASSLTSYNEQFF. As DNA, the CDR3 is TGTGCCAGCAGCTTAACCAGCTACAATGAGCAGTTCTTC.